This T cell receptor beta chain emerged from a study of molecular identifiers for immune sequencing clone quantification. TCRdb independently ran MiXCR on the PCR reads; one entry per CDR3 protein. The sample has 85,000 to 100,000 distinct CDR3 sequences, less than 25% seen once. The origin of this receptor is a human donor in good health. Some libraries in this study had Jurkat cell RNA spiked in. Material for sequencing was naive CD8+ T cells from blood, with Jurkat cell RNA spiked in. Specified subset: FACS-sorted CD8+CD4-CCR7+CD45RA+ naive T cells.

This CDR3 is CASSFQGAGEQFF. Written as DNA, the CDR3 is TGTGCCAGCAGTTTTCAGGGGGCGGGTGAGCAGTTCTTC. The V gene is TRBV27, the J gene TRBJ2-1; TRBD1 aligns across 8 bases. In germline, CDR1 is MNHEY, CDR2 SMNVEV (reference sequence). There are 13 residues in the CDR3. J gave up 9 bases and V 3 bases, and 4 bases lay outside the gene matches.